The rows below give T cell receptor beta chains drawn from one sample of a study of Graves' ophthalmopathy and Graves' hyperthyroidism. TCRdb re-called the multiplex PCR reads through MiXCR, storing one row per CDR3 protein. Of under 800,000 distinct CDR3 sequences in the sample, about a fifth were seen once. Sequenced input: peripheral blood. Receptor source: a woman aged 18-29 years with stable Graves' hyperthyroidism. Some clones in this sample may be carry-over from other donors' samples. Both conserved end residues are part of each CDR3. The D gene is left open where the match is weak. Clone size, where shown, is once, few, many, or a class for clones that have expanded.

length	size	V	J	D	CDR3	DNA
12	many	TRBV30	TRBJ2-5	.	CAWSEGGETQYF	TGTGCCTGGAGTGAAGGAGGGGAGACCCAGTACTTC
13	many	TRBV10-1	TRBJ1-2	.	CASSTRRNYGYTF	TGCGCCAGCAGTACTAGACGGAACTATGGCTACACCTTC
11	.	TRBV7-2	TRBJ1-2	.	CASSLFTGYTF	TGTGCCAGCAGCTTATTTACTGGCTACACCTTC
13	many	TRBV28	TRBJ1-1	.	CASSLPVPFEAFF	TGTGCCAGCAGTTTACCCGTCCCTTTTGAAGCTTTCTTT
13	many	TRBV7-9	TRBJ1-5	.	CASSLGELAPQHF	TGTGCCAGCAGCTTAGGGGAATTGGCGCCCCAGCATTTT
14	.	TRBV18	TRBJ1-1	.	CASSPSPQNTEAFF	TGTGCCAGCTCACCAAGTCCCCAGAACACTGAAGCTTTCTTT
15	many	TRBV7-2	TRBJ2-7	TRBD1	CASSLRLSRGYEQYF	TGTGCCAGCAGCTTACGGCTTTCCAGGGGGTACGAGCAGTACTTC
13	.	TRBV10-1	TRBJ1-1	.	CARGHPPHTEAFF	TGCGCCAGGGGACACCCTCCCCATACTGAAGCTTTCTTT
17	many	TRBV20-1	TRBJ2-4	TRBD2	CSARAASGGRAKNIKYF	TGCAGTGCTAGAGCGGCTAGCGGGGGGCGGGCCAAAAACATTAAGTACTTC
18	few	TRBV5-1	TRBJ2-6	TRBD1	CASRSGVGGFSGANVLTF	TGCGCCAGCCGCTCCGGTGTAGGGGGCTTCTCTGGGGCCAACGTCCTGACTTTC
14	many	TRBV6-1	TRBJ2-2	.	CASIGPMNTGELFF	TGTGCCAGCATAGGGCCAATGAACACCGGGGAGCTGTTTTTT
15	once	TRBV9	TRBJ2-2	TRBD2	CASSVVAGYTGELFF	TGTGCCAGCAGCGTAGTAGCGGGGTACACCGGGGAGCTGTTTTTT
14	many	TRBV4-1	TRBJ1-1	.	CASSQYSGSTEAFF	TGCGCCAGCAGCCAATACTCCGGGTCCACTGAAGCTTTCTTT
14	.	TRBV2	TRBJ1-5	.	CASSDSGRGQPQHF	TGTGCCAGCAGTGACTCAGGGCGCGGGCAGCCCCAGCATTTT
17	.	TRBV4-1	TRBJ2-4	TRBD2	CASSRSTSGAPKNIQYF	TGCGCCAGCAGCCGCTCGACTAGCGGGGCCCCCAAAAACATTCAGTACTTC
13	.	TRBV29-1	TRBJ2-7	TRBD2	CSVPGLAGEEQYF	TGCAGCGTCCCGGGACTAGCGGGAGAAGAGCAGTACTTC
16	.	TRBV18	TRBJ1-1	.	CASSPPGWGENTEAFF	TGTGCCAGCTCACCACCGGGATGGGGGGAAAACACTGAAGCTTTCTTT
15	.	TRBV7-8	TRBJ2-5	TRBD1	CASSFYPDREETQYF	TGTGCCAGCAGCTTCTACCCGGACAGGGAAGAGACCCAGTACTTC
13	many	TRBV7-3	TRBJ1-1	.	CASSLQGRAEAFF	TGTGCCAGCAGCTTACAGGGGAGGGCTGAAGCTTTCTTT
15	.	TRBV5-1	TRBJ1-6	.	CASSGQGPYNSPLHF	TGCGCCAGCAGCGGTCAGGGGCCCTATAATTCACCCCTCCACTTT
15	many	TRBV15	TRBJ1-5	.	CATSRDRLAGQPQHF	TGTGCCACCAGCAGAGATCGTTTGGCAGGGCAGCCCCAGCATTTT
11	many	TRBV6-5	TRBJ2-7	TRBD2	CASRLAEGTYF	TGTGCCAGCAGACTAGCGGAGGGCACGTACTTC
13	many	TRBV3-1	TRBJ1-5	.	CASSQVPDQPQHF	TGTGCCAGCAGCCAAGTCCCAGATCAGCCCCAGCATTTT
14	once	TRBV12-3/TRBV12-4	TRBJ2-5	TRBD1	CASSPGTGGRAQYF	TGTGCCAGCAGTCCCGGGACAGGGGGCAGGGCCCAGTACTTC
12	many	TRBV6-1	TRBJ1-2	.	CASSGTYYGYTF	TGTGCCAGCAGTGGGACTTACTATGGCTACACCTTC
14	.	TRBV15	TRBJ1-5	.	CATSRGLDHQPQHF	TGTGCCACCAGCAGAGGCCTGGACCATCAGCCCCAGCATTTT
14	few	TRBV12-3/TRBV12-4	TRBJ2-7	.	CASSLGPGAYEQYF	TGTGCCAGCAGTTTAGGCCCCGGGGCCTACGAGCAGTACTTC
14	.	TRBV10-3	TRBJ2-5	TRBD1	CAISETTGRETQYF	TGTGCCATCAGTGAGACGACAGGGCGGGAGACCCAGTACTTC
15	.	TRBV7-2	TRBJ2-5	TRBD1	CASSPWTGLVETQYF	TGTGCCAGCAGCCCTTGGACAGGGTTAGTAGAGACCCAGTACTTC
14	many	TRBV3-1	TRBJ1-5	.	CASSQGGSNQPQHF	TGTGCCAGCAGCCAAGGGGGAAGCAATCAGCCCCAGCATTTT
13	.	TRBV3-1	TRBJ2-5	.	CASEGRGWETQYF	TGTGCCAGCGAAGGTAGGGGCTGGGAGACCCAGTACTTC
12	.	TRBV28	TRBJ2-5	.	CAVEREGETQYF	TGTGCTGTCGAGCGAGAAGGGGAGACCCAGTACTTC
14	many	TRBV30	TRBJ1-5	TRBD1	CAWSTDRENQPQHF	TGTGCCTGGAGTACCGACAGGGAGAATCAGCCCCAGCATTTT
15	many	TRBV10-3	TRBJ1-3	TRBD1	CAISLTGVGGNTIYF	TGTGCCATCAGCCTGACAGGGGTTGGTGGAAACACCATATATTTT
15	many	TRBV12-3/TRBV12-4	TRBJ2-2	TRBD2	CASRKRGANTGELFF	TGTGCCAGCAGGAAGCGGGGGGCGAACACCGGGGAGCTGTTTTTT
16	many	TRBV6-1	TRBJ2-4	.	CASSEGLVLAKNIKYF	TGTGCCAGCAGTGAAGGACTGGTACTAGCCAAAAACATTAAGTACTTC
15	many	TRBV7-9	TRBJ2-2	.	CASSLGVSETGELFF	TGTGCCAGCAGCTTAGGGGTTAGCGAAACCGGGGAGCTGTTTTTT
13	.	TRBV6-2/TRBV6-3	TRBJ1-1	.	CASTYRRSGRTFF	TGTGCCAGCACTTACAGGCGGTCGGGTAGAACTTTCTTT
15	.	TRBV6-1	TRBJ2-7	.	CASSEEGPPAYEQYF	TGTGCCAGCAGTGAAGAGGGACCGCCGGCCTACGAGCAGTACTTC
12	many	TRBV29-1	TRBJ1-1	.	CSYSQGLTEAFF	TGCTCCTACTCCCAGGGTCTCACTGAAGCTTTCTTT
13	many	TRBV28	TRBJ2-7	.	CASSFHLSYEQYF	TGTGCCAGCAGTTTCCACCTCTCCTACGAGCAGTACTTC